Below are 12 T cell receptor beta chains sequenced from a single sample in a study of cytomegalovirus exposure and HLA in healthy donors. The table came from immunoSEQ multiplex PCR; TCRdb's copy has only in-frame clones and leaves some out. The table lists some 69,000 clones, over 95% of them singletons, with roughly 4.7% in the top ten. Material: PBMCs. The receptors derive from a woman aged 18-29 years in good health and CMV-seropositive.

The chain has TRBV6-4 and TRBJ2-5; D possibly corresponds to TRBD2 (6 bases). From germline, CDR1 is MRHNA and CDR2 SNTAGT. CDR3 length equals 15 residues. V lost 6 bases and J 4 bases, leaving 18 bases between the germline ends. The CDR3, as DNA: TGTGCCAGCAGAGACCGAGGGGAGGTTGGAGAGACCCAGTACTTC. This gives the protein CASRDRGEVGETQYF.

The J gene is TRBJ2-3, the V gene TRBV7-3; the D is unclear. The CDR3 runs to 13 residues. V was trimmed by 1 base and J by 14 bases, leaving 16 bases between them. Germline loops: CDR1 SGHTA, CDR2 FQGTGA. In DNA, the CDR3 is TGTGCCAGCAGCTTAAAGTCAAGTTCCGTTAGGTATTTT. Amino acid sequence: CASSLKSSSVRYF.

The V call is TRBV28, the J call TRBJ2-1; perhaps TRBD2 as D (5 bases). CDR3 size: 16 residues. V was shortened by 7 bases and J by 1 base, with 17 bases between the two germline ends. Germline CDR1 is MDHEN and CDR2 is SYDVKM. This CDR3 is CASTPSLGSSYNEQFF. CDR3 DNA: TGTGCCAGCACCCCCTCCCTTGGGAGTTCCTACAATGAGCAGTTCTTC.

The chain combines TRBV18 with TRBJ2-3; 7 bases agree with TRBD2. V lost 8 bases to trimming and J lost 1 base; unmatched junction nucleotides: 6. The CDR3 covers 14 residues. The V gene's germline CDR1 is KGHSH and CDR2 LQKENI. CDR3 region: CASPGGDGTDTQYF. CDR3 coding DNA: TGTGCCAGCCCGGGGGGAGATGGCACAGATACGCAGTATTTT. Based on the CDR3 plus reference TRBV18 and TRBJ2-3, the full variable domain is NAGVMQNPRHLVRRRGQEARLRCSPMKGHSHVYWYRQLPEEGLKFMVYLQKENIIDESGMPKERFSAEFPKEGPSILRIQQVVRGDSAAYFCASPGGDGTDTQYFGPGTRLTVL.

This chain links TRBV13 with TRBJ2-7, with 7 positions matching TRBD1. V dropped 1 base and J dropped 0; count of bases not matched to a gene: 12. The CDR3 sequence is 18 residues long. Germline V gene data show CDR1 as PRHDT and CDR2 as FYEKMQ (reference sequence). Here the CDR3 DNA reads TGTGCCAGCAGCTTAGCGGGGTTTCAGGGGACAGCCTCCTACGAGCAGTACTTC. Translating it yields CASSLAGFQGTASYEQYF.

The CDR3 reads CASKPDREDTGELFF. The CDR3 DNA is TGTGCCAGCAAACCGGACAGGGAGGACACCGGGGAGCTGTTTTTT. V gene TRBV28 combines with J gene TRBJ2-2; 8 nucleotides line up with TRBD1. Germline CDR1 and CDR2: MDHEN and SYDVKM. Losses at the gene ends were 7 bases for V and 3 bases for J; bases not matched to a gene: 7. The CDR3 contains 15 residues.

The chain links TRBV5-1 to TRBJ2-2; 7 nucleotides match TRBD1. V was clipped by 4 bases and J by 7 bases; unmatched bases: 7. This CDR3 region has 14 residues. Germline values: CDR1 SGHRS, CDR2 YFSETQ. CDR3 amino acids: CASSPTGWGGELFF. The CDR3 bases are TGCGCCAGCAGCCCGACAGGGTGGGGCGGGGAGCTGTTTTTT.

J is TRBJ2-4 and V is TRBV19; no definite D call. The length of the CDR3 is 17 residues. Trimming took 0 bases from V and 1 from J, leaving 13 bases between them. Germline V lookup: CDR1 LNHDA, CDR2 SQIVND (reference sequence). CDR3 loop: CASSIDLIETAKNIQYF. DNA for the CDR3: TGTGCCAGTAGTATAGATCTCATTGAAACTGCCAAAAACATTCAGTACTTC.

The chain employs TRBV5-5 and TRBJ2-7; D is ambiguous. Germline loops: CDR1 SGHKS, CDR2 YYEKEE (reference sequence). The CDR3 sequence is 13 residues long. Deletions cut 0 bases from V and 2 bases from J, with 6 bases between. The CDR3 loop reads CASSLAIPYEQYF. The DNA of the CDR3 is TGTGCCAGCAGCTTGGCCATTCCCTACGAGCAGTACTTC.

This chain uses TRBV15 with TRBJ2-5; 10 positions agree with TRBD1. The CDR3 spans 15 residues. The J segment lost 5 bases and the V segment lost 4 bases, leaving 7 bases of the junction unmatched. Germline loops: CDR1 LNHNV, CDR2 YYDKDF (reference sequence). The CDR3 nucleotides are TGTGCCACCAGCATTGGACAGGGGGGGGAGGAGACCCAGTACTTC. Protein: CATSIGQGGEETQYF.

This chain links TRBV7-2 with TRBJ1-1; D is unresolved. Per germline, CDR1 SGHTA and CDR2 FQGNSA. Trimming removed 3 bases from V and 5 bases from J, with 10 bases in between. The CDR3 is made up of 13 amino acids. The CDR3 protein is CASSFGVWTEAFF. CDR3 DNA sequence: TGTGCCAGCAGCTTCGGGGTATGGACTGAAGCTTTCTTT.

The table lists this clone with a count of one. The rearrangement links TRBV29-1 to TRBJ1-2; the match to TRBD1 covers 10 bases. Germline-derived CDR1 and CDR2 are SQVTM and ANQGSEA. The CDR3 has 14 amino acids. With V trimmed by 7 bases and J by 0 bases, 5 bases remained unmatched. In nucleotides, the CDR3 is TGCAGCGCCAAGGGACAGGGGTCTAACTATGGCTACACCTTC. Translation gives CSAKGQGSNYGYTF.